This TCR beta chain was found in a study of cytomegalovirus exposure and HLA in healthy donors. As for this clone: Its antigen is not known.

Study outcomes and limitations: According to a subsequent analysis, TCR clusters identified in the first cohort showed a tendency to co-occur across the approximately 120 validation repertoires. Across donors, most TCRs were seen rarely, yet some public ones were widespread.

Produced via immunoSEQ multiplex PCR; TCRdb's table is partial and in-frame only. The profile covers 45,000 to 55,000 clones, with just over 85% appearing a single time and approximately 6.7% taken by the ten largest. The TCR originated in a woman younger than 45 in good health and CMV-seronegative. The sample comprised PBMCs.

The CDR3 nucleotides are TGTGCCAGCAGCACTCAGCCCGGGACTAGCAGGTACTTC. This sequence encodes CASSTQPGTSRYF. The genes are TRBV7-2 and TRBJ2-7; 9 bases map to TRBD2. Germline CDR1 reads SGHTA; CDR2 reads FQGNSA. V gave up 5 bases and J gave up 12 bases; unmatched junction bases: 11. The CDR3 is made up of 13 amino acids.